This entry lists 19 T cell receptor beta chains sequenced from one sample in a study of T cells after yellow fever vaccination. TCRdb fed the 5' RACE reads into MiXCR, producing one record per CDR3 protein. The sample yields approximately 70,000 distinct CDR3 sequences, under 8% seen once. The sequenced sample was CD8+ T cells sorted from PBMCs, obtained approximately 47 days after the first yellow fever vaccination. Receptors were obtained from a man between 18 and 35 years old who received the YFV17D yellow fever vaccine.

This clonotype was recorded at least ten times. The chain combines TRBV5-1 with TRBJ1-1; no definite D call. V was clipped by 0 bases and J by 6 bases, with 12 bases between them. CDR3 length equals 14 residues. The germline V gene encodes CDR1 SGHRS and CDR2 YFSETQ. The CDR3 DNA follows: TGCGCCAGCAGCTTGGGGGGAACTAACCCTGAAGCTTTCTTT. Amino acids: CASSLGGTNPEAFF.

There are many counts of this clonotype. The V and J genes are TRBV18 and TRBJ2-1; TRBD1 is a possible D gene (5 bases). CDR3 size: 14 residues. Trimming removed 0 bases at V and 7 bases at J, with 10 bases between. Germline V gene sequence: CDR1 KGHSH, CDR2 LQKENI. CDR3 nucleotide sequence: TGTGCCAGCTCACCACCCAGACAGCTAAATGAGCAGTTCTTC. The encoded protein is CASSPPRQLNEQFF.

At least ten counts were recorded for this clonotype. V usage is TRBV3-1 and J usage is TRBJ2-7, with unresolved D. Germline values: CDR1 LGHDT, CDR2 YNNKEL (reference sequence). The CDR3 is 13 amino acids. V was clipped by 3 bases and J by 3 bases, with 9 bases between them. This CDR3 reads CASSQVTGYEQYF. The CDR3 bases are TGTGCCAGCAGCCAGGTGACTGGCTACGAGCAGTACTTC.

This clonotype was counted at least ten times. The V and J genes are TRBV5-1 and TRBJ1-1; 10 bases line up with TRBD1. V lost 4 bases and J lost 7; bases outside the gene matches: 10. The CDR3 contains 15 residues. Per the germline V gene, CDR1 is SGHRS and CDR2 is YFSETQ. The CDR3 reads CASSRQTGGLDEAFF. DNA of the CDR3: TGCGCCAGCAGCCGACAGACAGGGGGCTTGGATGAAGCTTTCTTT. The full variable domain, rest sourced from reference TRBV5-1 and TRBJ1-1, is KAGVTQTPRYLIKTRGQQVTLSCSPISGHRSVSWYQQTPGQGLQFLFEYFSETQRNKGNFPGRFSGRQFSNSRSEMNVSTLELGDSALYLCASSRQTGGLDEAFFGQGTRLTVV.

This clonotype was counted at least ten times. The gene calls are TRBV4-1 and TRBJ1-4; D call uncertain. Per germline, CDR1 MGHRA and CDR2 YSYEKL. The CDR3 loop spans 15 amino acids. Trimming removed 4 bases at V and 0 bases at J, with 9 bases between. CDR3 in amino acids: CASSRERATNEKLFF. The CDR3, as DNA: TGCGCCAGCAGCCGCGAAAGGGCAACTAATGAAAAACTGTTTTTT.

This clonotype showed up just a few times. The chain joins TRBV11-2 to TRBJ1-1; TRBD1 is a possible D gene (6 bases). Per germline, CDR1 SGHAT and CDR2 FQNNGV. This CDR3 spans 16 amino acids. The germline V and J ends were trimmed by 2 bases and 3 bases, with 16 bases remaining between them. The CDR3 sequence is CASSLYPGDLDTEAFF. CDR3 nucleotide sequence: TGTGCCAGCAGCTTATATCCAGGGGATTTGGACACTGAAGCTTTCTTT.

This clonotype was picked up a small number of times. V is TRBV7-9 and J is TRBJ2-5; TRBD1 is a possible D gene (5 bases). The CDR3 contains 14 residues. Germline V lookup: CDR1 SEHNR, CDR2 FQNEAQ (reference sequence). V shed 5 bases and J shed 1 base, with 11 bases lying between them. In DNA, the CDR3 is TGTGCCAGCAGCCCACCGACAGTCCAAGAGACCCAGTACTTC. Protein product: CASSPPTVQETQYF.

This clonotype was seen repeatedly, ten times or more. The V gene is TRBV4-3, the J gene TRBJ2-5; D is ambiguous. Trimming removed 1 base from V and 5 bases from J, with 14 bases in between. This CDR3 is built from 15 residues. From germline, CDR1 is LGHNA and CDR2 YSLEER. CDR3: CASSQGTTIMETQYF. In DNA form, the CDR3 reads TGCGCCAGCAGCCAAGGAACCACGATAATGGAGACCCAGTACTTC.

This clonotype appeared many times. CDR3 DNA: TGCGCCAGCAGCTTGGGGACCATCACTGCAGTCCAGGACACTGAAGCTTTCTTT. Encoded protein: CASSLGTITAVQDTEAFF. The V gene is TRBV5-1, the J gene TRBJ1-1; D remains unclear. Germline loops: CDR1 SGHRS, CDR2 YFSETQ. The length of the CDR3 is 18 residues. The V end lost 0 bases, the J end lost 3 bases, and 21 bases lay between the germline ends.

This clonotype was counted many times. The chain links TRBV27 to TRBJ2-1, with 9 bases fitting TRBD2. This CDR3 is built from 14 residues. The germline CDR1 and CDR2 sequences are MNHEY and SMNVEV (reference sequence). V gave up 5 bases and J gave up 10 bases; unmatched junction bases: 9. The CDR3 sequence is CASSTLAGYTEQFF. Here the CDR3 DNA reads TGTGCCAGCAGTACCCTAGCGGGGTACACCGAGCAGTTCTTC.

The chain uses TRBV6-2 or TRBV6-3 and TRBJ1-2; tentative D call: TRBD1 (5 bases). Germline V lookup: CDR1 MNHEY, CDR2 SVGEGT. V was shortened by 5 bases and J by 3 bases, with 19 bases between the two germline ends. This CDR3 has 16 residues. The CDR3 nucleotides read TGTGCCAGCAGTGTTATAGCCGGGACCTCTGACTATGGCTACACCTTC. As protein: CASSVIAGTSDYGYTF.

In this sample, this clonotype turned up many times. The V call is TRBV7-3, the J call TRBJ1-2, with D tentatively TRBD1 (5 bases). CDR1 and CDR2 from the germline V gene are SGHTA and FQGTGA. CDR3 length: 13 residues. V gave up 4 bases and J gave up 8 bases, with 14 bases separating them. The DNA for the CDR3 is TGTGCCAGCAGCTCCCCAGGGTCAGTCGGCTACACCTTC. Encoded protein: CASSSPGSVGYTF.

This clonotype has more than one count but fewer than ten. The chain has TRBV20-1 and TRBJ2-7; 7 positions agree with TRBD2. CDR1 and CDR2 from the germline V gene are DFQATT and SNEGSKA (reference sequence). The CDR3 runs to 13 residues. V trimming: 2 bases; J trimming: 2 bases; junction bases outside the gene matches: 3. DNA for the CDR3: TGCAGTGCTAGATCCCTAGCGGCCTACGAGCAGTACTTC. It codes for CSARSLAAYEQYF.

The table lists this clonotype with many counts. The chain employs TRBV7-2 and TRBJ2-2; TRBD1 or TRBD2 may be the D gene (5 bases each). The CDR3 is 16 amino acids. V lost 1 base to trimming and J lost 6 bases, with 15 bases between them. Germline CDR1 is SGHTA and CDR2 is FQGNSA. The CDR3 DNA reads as TGTGCCAGCAGCTTAGTTTACGGGGCTACGTCCGGGGAGCTGTTTTTT. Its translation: CASSLVYGATSGELFF.

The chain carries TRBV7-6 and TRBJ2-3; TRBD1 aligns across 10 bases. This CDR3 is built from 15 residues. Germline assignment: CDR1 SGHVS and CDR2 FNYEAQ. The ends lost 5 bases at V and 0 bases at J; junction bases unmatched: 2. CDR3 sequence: CASSMTGGSTDTQYF. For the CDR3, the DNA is TGTGCCAGCAGCATGACAGGGGGCAGCACAGATACGCAGTATTTT.

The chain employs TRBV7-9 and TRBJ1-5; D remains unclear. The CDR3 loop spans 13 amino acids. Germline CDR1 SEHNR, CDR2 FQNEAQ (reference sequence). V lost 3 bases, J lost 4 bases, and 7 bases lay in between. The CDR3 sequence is CASSFQNNQPQHF. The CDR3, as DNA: TGTGCCAGCAGCTTCCAGAATAATCAGCCCCAGCATTTT.

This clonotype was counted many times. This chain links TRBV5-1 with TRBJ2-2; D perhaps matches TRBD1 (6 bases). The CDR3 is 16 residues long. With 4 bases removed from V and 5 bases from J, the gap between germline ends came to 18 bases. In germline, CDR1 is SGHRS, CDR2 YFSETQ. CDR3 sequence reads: CASSPPTVGATGELFF. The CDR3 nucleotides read TGCGCCAGCAGCCCACCTACAGTGGGGGCGACCGGGGAGCTGTTTTTT.

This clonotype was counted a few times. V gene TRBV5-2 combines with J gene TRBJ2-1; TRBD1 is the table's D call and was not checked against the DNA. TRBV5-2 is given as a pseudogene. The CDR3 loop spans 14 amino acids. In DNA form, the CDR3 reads TGTGCCAGGGGCCCCGGGGGACGGCACAATGAGCAGTTCTTC. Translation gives CARGPGGRHNEQFF.

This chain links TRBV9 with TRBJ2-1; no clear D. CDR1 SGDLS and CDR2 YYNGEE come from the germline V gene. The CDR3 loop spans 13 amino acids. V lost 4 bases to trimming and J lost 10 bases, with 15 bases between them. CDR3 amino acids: CASSSYGPMEQFF. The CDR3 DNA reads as TGTGCCAGCAGCTCCTACGGACCGATGGAGCAGTTCTTC.